One sample yielded the 26 T cell receptor beta chains listed below, sequenced in a study of T cell repertoires in cytomegalovirus infection. TCRdb used MiXCR to reprocess the reads, holding one entry per CDR3 protein. This sample carries approximately 500,000 distinct CDR3 sequences, 16% of them seen once, and the ten largest clones take under 30%. Sequenced: CD8+ T cells from PBMCs. These receptors all come from a human donor in good health (CMV status not recorded). Some clones in this sample may be carry-over from other donors' samples.

The table lists this clonotype with many counts. The chain recombines TRBV12-3 or TRBV12-4 with TRBJ1-2, with 10 positions matching TRBD1. The CDR3 has 14 amino acids. V shed 6 bases and J 8 bases; nucleotides not matched to a gene: 9. The CDR3 bases are TGTGCCAGCAGGCAACCGGGACAGGGGCTCGGCTACACCTTC. This translates into CASRQPGQGLGYTF.

This clonotype was seen at least ten times. V is TRBV7-6 and J is TRBJ1-6; a weak D match, TRBD1 (6 bases). The CDR3 is 16 residues long. V was cut by 5 bases and J by 7 bases, with 18 bases left in between. Germline CDR1 and CDR2: SGHVS and FNYEAQ. The CDR3 DNA sequence: TGTGCCAGCAGCGGCGGGGGCGACAGGATGAATTCACCCCTCCACTTT. Encoded protein: CASSGGGDRMNSPLHF.

This clonotype was counted between two and nine times. The V and J genes are TRBV28 and TRBJ1-5, with 7 positions matching TRBD1. Germline values: CDR1 MDHEN, CDR2 SYDVKM. This CDR3 comprises 16 residues. V gave up 4 bases and J gave up 0 bases; unmatched junction bases: 6. For the CDR3, the DNA is TGTGCCAGCAGTTACGGGACAGTGATTAGCAATCAGCCCCAGCATTTT. It specifies CASSYGTVISNQPQHF. Drawing the rest from reference TRBV28 and TRBJ1-5, the complete variable domain is DVKVTQSSRYLVKRTGEKVFLECVQDMDHENMFWYRQDPGLGLRLIYFSYDVKMKEKGDIPEGYSVSREKKERFSLILESASTNQTSMYLCASSYGTVISNQPQHFGDGTRLSIL.

The sample holds many counts of this clonotype. The V and J genes are TRBV7-9 and TRBJ2-7, with a weak D call TRBD2 (5 bases). The ends were cut back, 5 bases at V and 3 bases at J, with 11 bases in the middle. The CDR3 totals 13 residues. The germline gives CDR1 SEHNR, CDR2 FQNEAQ (reference sequence). In nucleotides, the CDR3 is TGTGCCAGCAGCATTAGCGAGAACTACGAGCAGTACTTC. This codes for CASSISENYEQYF.

This clonotype has ten or more counts. V is TRBV12-3 or TRBV12-4 and J is TRBJ2-1, with D perhaps matching TRBD2 (7 bases). V shed 4 bases and J shed 6 bases, with 31 bases lying between them. The CDR3 is 20 residues long. Written as DNA, the CDR3 is TGTGCCAGCAGTTCCTCCGGGACACCCAAATCCTACGGGAGGCCCAATGAGCAGTTCTTC. Translation: CASSSSGTPKSYGRPNEQFF.

In its sample, this clonotype was seen many times. This sequence joins TRBV11-2 and TRBJ2-5; TRBD2 matches at 10 bases. The CDR3 runs to 17 residues. Looked up from germline, CDR1 is SGHAT and CDR2 is FQNNGV. V gave up 2 bases and J gave up 2 bases; unmatched junction bases: 8. The CDR3 region has the DNA TGTGCCAGCAGCTTAAGGACTAGCGGAGTACTTCAAGAGACCCAGTACTTC. Residues: CASSLRTSGVLQETQYF.

This sequence joins TRBV10-1 and TRBJ1-6; unclear D gene. The V and J ends lost 3 bases and 9 bases respectively, with 9 bases between them. CDR1 WNHNN and CDR2 SYGVQD come from the germline V gene (reference sequence). The length of the CDR3 is 13 residues. In DNA form, the CDR3 reads TGCGCCAGCAGTGAAACCGGGAGTTCACCCCTCCACTTT. Protein product: CASSETGSSPLHF.

The CDR3: CASSHLTSGPGETQYF. In nucleotides, the CDR3 is TGCGCCAGCAGCCATCTTACTAGCGGTCCGGGGGAGACCCAGTACTTC. The chain employs TRBV4-1 and TRBJ2-5; 8 bases map to TRBD2. This CDR3 comprises 16 residues. V shed 3 bases and J 5 bases; nucleotides not matched to a gene: 11. The germline V gene encodes CDR1 MGHRA and CDR2 YSYEKL.

Many counts were recorded for this clonotype. The CDR3 sequence is CASSLVRGVTLQDEQFF. CDR3 nucleotide sequence: TGTGCCAGCAGCTTAGTTCGGGGGGTCACACTTCAGGATGAGCAGTTCTTC. This chain links TRBV7-9 with TRBJ2-1; TRBD2 matches at 7 bases. With V trimmed by 1 base and J by 8 bases, 14 bases remained unmatched. The germline CDR1 and CDR2 sequences are SEHNR and FQNEAQ (reference sequence). The CDR3 consists of 17 residues.

The rearrangement joins TRBV6-1 to TRBJ1-6; D is ambiguous. Looked up from germline, CDR1 is MNHNS and CDR2 is SASEGT. The CDR3 is 13 residues long. Trimming took 8 bases from V and 6 from J, leaving 11 bases between them. The DNA of the CDR3 is TGTGCCAGCCAGAGGGAAACTAATTCACCCCTCCACTTT. This translates into CASQRETNSPLHF.

This chain uses TRBV3-1 with TRBJ2-1, with 7 bases matching TRBD2. The ends lost 4 bases at V and 8 bases at J; junction bases unmatched: 11. CDR1 is LGHDT, CDR2 YNNKEL, per germline (reference sequence). The CDR3 totals 15 residues. The CDR3 nucleotides read TGTGCCAGCAGCCTTCCCCGGACTAGTAGGGATGAGCAGTTCTTC. This encodes CASSLPRTSRDEQFF.

This clonotype occurred many times. V usage is TRBV7-8 and J usage is TRBJ2-2; 7 bases are a match to TRBD1. CDR3 size: 16 residues. In germline, CDR1 is SGHVS, CDR2 FQNEAQ. Unmatched junction bases numbered 5, after V lost 1 base and J lost 3 bases. CDR3 amino acids: CASSLVGGRDTGELFF. The CDR3 bases are TGTGCCAGCAGCTTAGTAGGGGGCCGGGACACCGGGGAGCTGTTTTTT. Supplemented by reference TRBV7-8 and TRBJ2-2, the full variable domain reads GAGVSQSPRYKVAKRGQDVALRCDPISGHVSLFWYQQALGQGPEFLTYFQNEAQLDKSGLPSDRFFAERPEGSVSTLKIQRTQQEDSAVYLCASSLVGGRDTGELFFGEGSRLTVL.

This clonotype showed up just a few times. This chain connects TRBV15 to TRBJ2-1; perhaps TRBD2 as D (6 bases). The V end lost 3 bases, the J end lost 8 bases, and 17 bases lay between the germline ends. This CDR3 is built from 15 residues. Per germline, CDR1 LNHNV and CDR2 YYDKDF (reference sequence). Here the CDR3 DNA reads TGTGCCACCAGCAGCCGGGACTTGATAGATCATGAGCAGTTCTTC. Amino acids: CATSSRDLIDHEQFF. Together with reference TRBV15 and TRBJ2-1, the CDR3 gives the full variable domain: DAMVIQNPRYQVTQFGKPVTLSCSQTLNHNVMYWYQQKSSQAPKLLFHYYDKDFNNEADTPDNFQSRRPNTSFCFLDIRSPGLGDTAMYLCATSSRDLIDHEQFFGPGTRLTVL.

There are a few counts of this clonotype. The V and J genes are TRBV24-1 and TRBJ2-2, with D tentatively TRBD2 (6 bases). The CDR3 is 15 residues long. Trimming pared 5 bases from V and 2 bases from J, leaving 11 bases between. Germline lookup yields CDR1 KGHDR and CDR2 SFDVKD. The CDR3 sequence is CATSVRDSNTGELFF. Here the CDR3 DNA reads TGTGCCACCAGTGTTCGGGACTCCAACACCGGGGAGCTGTTTTTT.

Ten or more counts support this clonotype. This chain joins TRBV7-3 and TRBJ2-1, with D possibly TRBD2 on 6 matching bases. The CDR3 extends over 15 amino acids. V lost 5 bases and J 3 bases, leaving 14 bases between the germline ends. Germline loops: CDR1 SGHTA, CDR2 FQGTGA. CDR3 in amino acids: CASSPVAGFYNEQFF. CDR3 coding DNA: TGTGCCAGCAGCCCTGTCGCGGGATTCTACAATGAGCAGTTCTTC.

The chain links TRBV9 to TRBJ1-3; no reliable D call. V was cut by 3 bases and J by 3 bases, with 13 bases left in between. The CDR3 spans 15 residues. Germline assignment: CDR1 SGDLS and CDR2 YYNGEE. CDR3: CASSDQAGHGNTIYF. The CDR3 nucleotides read TGTGCCAGCAGCGACCAGGCCGGCCATGGAAACACCATATATTTT. Variable domain in full (rest from reference TRBV9 and TRBJ1-3): DSGVTQTPKHLITATGQRVTLRCSPRSGDLSVYWYQQSLDQGLQFLIQYYNGEERAKGNILERFSAQQFPDLHSELNLSSLELGDSALYFCASSDQAGHGNTIYFGEGSWLTVV.

This chain uses TRBV20-1 with TRBJ1-3, with TRBD1 matching over 8 bases. Trimming at V came to 1 base and at J to 1 base, leaving 3 bases not matched to a gene. Germline V gene data show CDR1 as DFQATT and CDR2 as SNEGSKA (reference sequence). This CDR3 region has 15 residues. CDR3 residues: CSARAGGSSGNTIYF. CDR3 coding DNA: TGCAGTGCTAGAGCAGGGGGCTCTTCTGGAAACACCATATATTTT.

The chain carries TRBV27 and TRBJ2-7; 8 bases map to TRBD2. The junction had 5 bases not matched to a gene; V was cut back by 4 bases and J by 6 bases. This CDR3 has 13 amino acids. The germline gives CDR1 MNHEY, CDR2 SMNVEV (reference sequence). The DNA of the CDR3 is TGTGCCAGCAGTTCCCGGGGGGGGAGCGAGCAGTACTTC. Translating gives CASSSRGGSEQYF.

This clonotype was seen repeatedly, ten times or more. This chain links TRBV28 with TRBJ2-1; 11 nucleotides agree with TRBD2. V dropped 5 bases and J dropped 8; count of bases not matched to a gene: 11. Per germline, CDR1 MDHEN and CDR2 SYDVKM. This CDR3 spans 16 amino acids. In nucleotides, the CDR3 is TGTGCCAGCAGTGAACTAGCGGGAGAGACTTCCGATGAGCAGTTCTTC. As protein: CASSELAGETSDEQFF.

The chain couples TRBV28 to TRBJ2-7; 11 nucleotides line up with TRBD2. Germline trimming cut 3 bases from V and 2 bases from J; bases unmatched to any gene: 12. This CDR3 spans 18 amino acids. Germline assignment: CDR1 MDHEN and CDR2 SYDVKM. DNA of the CDR3: TGTGCCAGCAGTTTTCTCCTGGGGGGTAGCGGGAGGGCCTACGAGCAGTACTTC. Translating it yields CASSFLLGGSGRAYEQYF.

This clonotype was counted at least ten times. V is TRBV7-9 and J is TRBJ2-7; 10 nucleotides align to TRBD1. CDR3 length equals 16 residues. J lost 2 bases, V lost 0 bases, and 4 bases had no gene match. Germline V CDR1 and CDR2: SEHNR, FQNEAQ (reference sequence). In DNA form, the CDR3 reads TGTGCCAGCAGCTTAGCTGGGACAGGGGAAACCTACGAGCAGTACTTC. The encoded protein is CASSLAGTGETYEQYF. Supplemented by reference TRBV7-9 and TRBJ2-7, the full variable domain reads DTGVSQNPRHKITKRGQNVTFRCDPISEHNRLYWYRQTLGQGPEFLTYFQNEAQLEKSRLLSDRFSAERPKGSFSTLEIQRTEQGDSAMYLCASSLAGTGETYEQYFGPGTRLTVT.

The V call is TRBV5-1, the J call TRBJ1-4, with 8 nucleotides matching TRBD1. V lost 0 bases and J lost 8; bases outside the gene matches: 6. CDR3 size: 15 residues. Germline V gene sequence: CDR1 SGHRS, CDR2 YFSETQ. CDR3 sequence reads: CASSLEGQGWEKLFF. The CDR3 DNA follows: TGCGCCAGCAGCTTGGAAGGACAGGGTTGGGAAAAACTGTTTTTT.

A note on this clonotype: A much larger clonotype is one base distant, so this may be a read error. The rearrangement joins TRBV5-6 to TRBJ1-5; a possible D gene is TRBD1 (6 bases). The V gene's germline CDR1 is SGHDT and CDR2 YYEEEE. This CDR3 spans 15 amino acids. The CDR3 region has the DNA TGTGCCCGCAGCTTGGCGGGGGGCTTCAATCAGCCCCAGCATTTT. Its translation is CARSLAGGFNQPQHF.

This clonotype occurred a few times. The chain uses TRBV20-1 and TRBJ2-7, with 8 bases fitting TRBD1. CDR1 is DFQATT and CDR2 is SNEGSKA in the germline V gene (reference sequence). V lost 0 bases and J lost 5; bases outside the gene matches: 9. This CDR3 spans 15 amino acids. In nucleotides, the CDR3 is TGCAGTGCTAGAGATCAATGGACAGGGATTGACGAGCAGTACTTC. Translating it yields CSARDQWTGIDEQYF.

This clonotype was observed a few times. This chain joins TRBV15 and TRBJ2-2; 9 positions agree with TRBD1. The CDR3 totals 18 residues. The germline CDR1 and CDR2 sequences are LNHNV and YYDKDF (reference sequence). The junction had 11 bases not matched to a gene; V was cut back by 3 bases and J by 3 bases. CDR3 loop: CATSRPTGTGLDTGELFF. CDR3 sequence (DNA): TGTGCCACCAGCAGGCCCACCGGGACAGGGTTAGACACCGGGGAGCTGTTTTTT.

This clonotype has ten or more counts. The chain couples TRBV28 to TRBJ2-5; a weak D match, TRBD1 (5 bases). V lost 4 bases and J lost 0, with 9 bases in between. Germline CDR1 reads MDHEN; CDR2 reads SYDVKM. There are 14 residues in the CDR3. CDR3 in DNA: TGTGCCAGCAGTTGGAACAGGTACCAAGAGACCCAGTACTTC. This codes for CASSWNRYQETQYF. Based on the CDR3 plus reference TRBV28 and TRBJ2-5, the full variable domain is DVKVTQSSRYLVKRTGEKVFLECVQDMDHENMFWYRQDPGLGLRLIYFSYDVKMKEKGDIPEGYSVSREKKERFSLILESASTNQTSMYLCASSWNRYQETQYFGPGTRLLVL.